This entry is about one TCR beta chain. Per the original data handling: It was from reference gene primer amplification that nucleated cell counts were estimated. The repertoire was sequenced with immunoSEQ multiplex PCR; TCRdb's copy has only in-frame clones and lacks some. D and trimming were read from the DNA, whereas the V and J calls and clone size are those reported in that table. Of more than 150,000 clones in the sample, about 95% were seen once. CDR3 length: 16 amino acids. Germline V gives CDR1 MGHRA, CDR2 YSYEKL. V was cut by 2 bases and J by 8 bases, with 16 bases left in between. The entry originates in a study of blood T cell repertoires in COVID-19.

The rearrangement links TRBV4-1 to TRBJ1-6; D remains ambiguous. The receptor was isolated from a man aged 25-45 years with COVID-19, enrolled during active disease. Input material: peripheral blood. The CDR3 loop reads CASSQSSGFSYSPLHF. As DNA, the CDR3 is TGCGCCAGCAGCCAATCATCGGGATTTAGTTATTCACCCCTCCACTTT.